A single sample is the source of the 3 T cell receptor beta chains below, sequenced in a study of T cells after yellow fever vaccination (dated by TCRdb to the late 2010s). Libraries came from 5' RACE. The sequencer was an Illumina NovaSeq 6000. TCRdb reprocessed the public reads (quality trimming at Q25 with fastp, clone calling with MiXCR) and kept in-frame beta chains. Each record represents a unique CDR3 protein, reported with the most common genes and DNA among its rows. Here the sample has about 320,000 distinct CDR3 sequences; around 12% occur a single time. The top ten hold 2.5% to 4% of the sample. Reading the label with the study, this specimen's treatment or condition is: live attenuated yellow fever vaccine strain. The starting material was CD4+ T cells sorted from PBMCs, obtained 15 days after the yellow fever booster vaccination. Receptors were obtained from a man aged 18 to 29 who received the YFV17D yellow fever vaccine.

This clonotype has more than one count but fewer than ten. V usage is TRBV6-2 or TRBV6-3 and J usage is TRBJ1-5; tentative D call: TRBD1 (5 bases). The CDR3 has 16 amino acids. V dropped 0 bases and J dropped 6 bases, with 15 bases sitting between them. Germline V lookup: CDR1 MNHEY, CDR2 SVGEGT. CDR3 nucleotide sequence: TGTGCCAGCAGTTACTCGGCCCCCCTGAGGGGTCAGCCCCAGCATTTT. It codes for CASSYSAPLRGQPQHF.

This clonotype was seen at least ten times. The chain joins TRBV5-1 to TRBJ1-1; D is unresolved. The germline CDR1 and CDR2 sequences are SGHRS and YFSETQ. V was clipped by 0 bases and J by 1 base, with 10 bases between them. CDR3 length: 15 residues. The CDR3: CASSLVEGRNTEAFF. DNA of the CDR3: TGCGCCAGCAGCTTGGTCGAGGGAAGGAACACTGAAGCTTTCTTT.

This rearrangement joins TRBV24-1 to TRBJ2-1; D may be TRBD1 (6 bases). Germline assignment: CDR1 KGHDR and CDR2 SFDVKD. This CDR3 has 13 residues. The V gene lost 7 bases and the J gene lost 8 bases, with 14 bases spanning the gap. The CDR3 loop is CATSLVGADEQFF. The DNA for the CDR3 is TGTGCCACCAGCCTTGTGGGGGCAGATGAGCAGTTCTTC.